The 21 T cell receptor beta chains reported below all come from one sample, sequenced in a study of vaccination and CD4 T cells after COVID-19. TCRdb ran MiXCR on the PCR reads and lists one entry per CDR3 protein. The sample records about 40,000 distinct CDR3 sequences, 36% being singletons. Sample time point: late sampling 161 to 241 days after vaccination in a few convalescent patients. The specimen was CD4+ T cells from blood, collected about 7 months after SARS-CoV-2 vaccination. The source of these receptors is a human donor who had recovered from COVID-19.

CDR3 coding DNA: TGTGCCAGCAGCTTGTTGGGACTAGCGGCCTACGAGCAGTACTTC. The encoded protein is CASSLLGLAAYEQYF. The chain carries TRBV7-2 and TRBJ2-7, with 11 bases identical to TRBD2. Germline V lookup: CDR1 SGHTA, CDR2 FQGNSA. The CDR3 has 15 residues. The junction had 3 bases not matched to a gene; V was cut back by 3 bases and J by 2 bases.

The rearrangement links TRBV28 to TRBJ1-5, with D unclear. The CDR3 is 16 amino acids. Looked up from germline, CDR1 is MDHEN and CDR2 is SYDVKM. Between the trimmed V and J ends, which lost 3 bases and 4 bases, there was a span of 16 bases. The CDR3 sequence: CASSLLVADDNQPQHF. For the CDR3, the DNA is TGTGCCAGCAGTTTGTTGGTGGCGGATGATAATCAGCCCCAGCATTTT.

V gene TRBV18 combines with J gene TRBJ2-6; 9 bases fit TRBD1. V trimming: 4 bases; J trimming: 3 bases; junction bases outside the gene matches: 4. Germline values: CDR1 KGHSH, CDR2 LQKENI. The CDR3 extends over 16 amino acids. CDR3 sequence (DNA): TGTGCCAGCTCACTACAGGGGGCCCGTGGGGCCAACGTCCTGACTTTC. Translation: CASSLQGARGANVLTF. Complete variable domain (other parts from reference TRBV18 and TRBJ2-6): NAGVMQNPRHLVRRRGQEARLRCSPMKGHSHVYWYRQLPEEGLKFMVYLQKENIIDESGMPKERFSAEFPKEGPSILRIQQVVRGDSAAYFCASSLQGARGANVLTFGAGSRLTVL.

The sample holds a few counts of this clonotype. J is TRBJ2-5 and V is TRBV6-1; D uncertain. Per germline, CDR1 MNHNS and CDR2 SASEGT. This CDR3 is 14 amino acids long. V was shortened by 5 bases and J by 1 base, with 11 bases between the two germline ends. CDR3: CASSIGPFQETQYF. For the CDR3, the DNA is TGTGCCAGCAGTATCGGACCCTTCCAAGAGACCCAGTACTTC.

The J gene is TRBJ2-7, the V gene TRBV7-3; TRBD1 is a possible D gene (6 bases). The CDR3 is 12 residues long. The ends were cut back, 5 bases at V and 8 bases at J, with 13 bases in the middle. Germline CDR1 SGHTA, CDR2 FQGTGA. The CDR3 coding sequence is TGTGCCAGCAGCCCGGACAGTACAAAGCAGTACTTC. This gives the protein CASSPDSTKQYF.

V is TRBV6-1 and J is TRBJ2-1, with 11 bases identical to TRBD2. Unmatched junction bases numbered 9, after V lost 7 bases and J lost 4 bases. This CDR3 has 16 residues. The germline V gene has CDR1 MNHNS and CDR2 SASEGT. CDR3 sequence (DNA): TGTGCCAGCATCCCAGGGGGGACTAGCGGTTACAATGAGCAGTTCTTC. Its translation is CASIPGGTSGYNEQFF.

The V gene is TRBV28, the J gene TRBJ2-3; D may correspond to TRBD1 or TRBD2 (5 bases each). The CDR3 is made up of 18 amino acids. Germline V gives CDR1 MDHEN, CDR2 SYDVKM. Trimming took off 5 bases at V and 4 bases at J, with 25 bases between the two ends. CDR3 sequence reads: CASSPSGKRDLMADTQYF. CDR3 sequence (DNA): TGTGCCAGCAGTCCCTCCGGGAAACGGGACCTGATGGCAGATACGCAGTATTTT. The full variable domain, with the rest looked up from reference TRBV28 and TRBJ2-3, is DVKVTQSSRYLVKRTGEKVFLECVQDMDHENMFWYRQDPGLGLRLIYFSYDVKMKEKGDIPEGYSVSREKKERFSLILESASTNQTSMYLCASSPSGKRDLMADTQYFGPGTRLTVL.

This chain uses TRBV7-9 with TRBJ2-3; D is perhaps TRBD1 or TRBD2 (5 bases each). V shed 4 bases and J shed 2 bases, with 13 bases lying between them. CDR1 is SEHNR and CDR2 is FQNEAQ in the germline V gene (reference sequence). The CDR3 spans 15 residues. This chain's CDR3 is CASSWTRDVTDTQYF. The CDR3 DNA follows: TGTGCCAGCAGCTGGACACGGGACGTCACAGATACGCAGTATTTT.

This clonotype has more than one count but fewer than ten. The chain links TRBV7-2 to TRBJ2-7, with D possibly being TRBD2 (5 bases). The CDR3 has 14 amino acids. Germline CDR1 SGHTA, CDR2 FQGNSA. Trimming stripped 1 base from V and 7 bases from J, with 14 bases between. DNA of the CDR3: TGTGCCAGCAGCTTAGTGGCTAGAGGACTGGAGCAGTACTTC. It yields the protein CASSLVARGLEQYF.

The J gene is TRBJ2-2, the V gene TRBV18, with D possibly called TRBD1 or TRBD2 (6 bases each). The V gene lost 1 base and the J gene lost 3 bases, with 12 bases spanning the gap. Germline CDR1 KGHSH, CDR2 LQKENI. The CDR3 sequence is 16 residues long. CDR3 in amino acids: CASSPLQGGDTGELFF. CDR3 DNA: TGTGCCAGCTCACCACTACAGGGCGGGGACACCGGGGAGCTGTTTTTT.

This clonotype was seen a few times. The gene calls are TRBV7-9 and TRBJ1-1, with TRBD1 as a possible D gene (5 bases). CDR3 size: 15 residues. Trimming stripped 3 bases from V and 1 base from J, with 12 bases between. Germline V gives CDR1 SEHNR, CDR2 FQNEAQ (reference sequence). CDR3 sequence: CASSLSAGGNTEAFF. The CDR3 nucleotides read TGTGCCAGCAGCTTGTCGGCCGGGGGGAACACTGAAGCTTTCTTT.

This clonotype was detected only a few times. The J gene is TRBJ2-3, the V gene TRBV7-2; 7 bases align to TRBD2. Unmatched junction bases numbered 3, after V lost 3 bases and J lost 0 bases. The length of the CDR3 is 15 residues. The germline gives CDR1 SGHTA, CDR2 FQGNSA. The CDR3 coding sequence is TGTGCCAGCAGCTTCAGCGGGATTAGCACAGATACGCAGTATTTT. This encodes CASSFSGISTDTQYF.

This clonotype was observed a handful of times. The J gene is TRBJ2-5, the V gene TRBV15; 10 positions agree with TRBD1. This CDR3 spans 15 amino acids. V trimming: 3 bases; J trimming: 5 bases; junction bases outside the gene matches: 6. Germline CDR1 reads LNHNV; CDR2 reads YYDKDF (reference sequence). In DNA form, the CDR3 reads TGTGCCACCAGCAGGGACAGGGGGAGCGGGGAGACCCAGTACTTC. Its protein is CATSRDRGSGETQYF.

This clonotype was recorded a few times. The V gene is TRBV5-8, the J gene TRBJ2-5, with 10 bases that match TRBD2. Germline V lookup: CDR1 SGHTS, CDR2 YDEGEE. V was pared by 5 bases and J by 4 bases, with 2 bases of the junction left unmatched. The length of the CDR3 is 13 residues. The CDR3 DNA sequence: TGTGCCAGCAGGTTAGCGGGAGGAGAGACCCAGTACTTC. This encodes CASRLAGGETQYF.

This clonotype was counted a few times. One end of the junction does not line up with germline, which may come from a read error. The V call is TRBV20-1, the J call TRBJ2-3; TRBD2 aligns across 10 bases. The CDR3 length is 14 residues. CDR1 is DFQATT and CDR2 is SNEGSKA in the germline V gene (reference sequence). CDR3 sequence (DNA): TGCAGTGCCAGAGCGGGAGGGTACACAGATACGCAGTATTTT. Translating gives CSARAGGYTDTQYF.

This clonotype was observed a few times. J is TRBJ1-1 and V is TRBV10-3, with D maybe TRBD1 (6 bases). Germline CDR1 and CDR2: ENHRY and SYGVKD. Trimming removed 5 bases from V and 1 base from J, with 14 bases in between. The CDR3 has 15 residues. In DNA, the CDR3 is TGTGCCATCAGTACCGGGACAAATACGAACACTGAAGCTTTCTTT. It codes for CAISTGTNTNTEAFF.

The CDR3 DNA reads TGTGCCAGTAGTCGTGGCCGGACCTACGAGCAGTACTTC. Protein sequence: CASSRGRTYEQYF. V gene TRBV19 combines with J gene TRBJ2-7; D not resolved. CDR3 length: 13 residues. Germline values: CDR1 LNHDA, CDR2 SQIVND (reference sequence). V was shortened by 5 bases and J by 2 bases, with 10 bases between the two germline ends.

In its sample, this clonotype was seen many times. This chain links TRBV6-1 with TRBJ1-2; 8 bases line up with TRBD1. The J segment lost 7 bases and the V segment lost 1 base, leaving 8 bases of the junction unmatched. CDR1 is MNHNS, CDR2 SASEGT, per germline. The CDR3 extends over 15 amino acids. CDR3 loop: CASSEVQGAPFGYTF. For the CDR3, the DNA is TGTGCCAGCAGTGAAGTGCAGGGGGCGCCTTTTGGCTACACCTTC.

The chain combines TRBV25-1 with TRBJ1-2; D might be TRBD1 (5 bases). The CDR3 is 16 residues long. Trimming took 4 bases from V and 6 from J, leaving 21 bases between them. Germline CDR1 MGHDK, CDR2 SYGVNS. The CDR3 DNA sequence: TGTGCCAGCAGTGGGTTACAAAGGGGAGGCTTTGATGGCTACACCTTC. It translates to CASSGLQRGGFDGYTF.

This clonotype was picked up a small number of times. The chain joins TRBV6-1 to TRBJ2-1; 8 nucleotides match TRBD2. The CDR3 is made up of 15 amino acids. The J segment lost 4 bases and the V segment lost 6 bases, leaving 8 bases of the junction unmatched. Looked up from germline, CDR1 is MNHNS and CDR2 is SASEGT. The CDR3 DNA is TGTGCCAGCAGAATAGCGGGACAATCTTACAATGAGCAGTTCTTC. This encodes CASRIAGQSYNEQFF.

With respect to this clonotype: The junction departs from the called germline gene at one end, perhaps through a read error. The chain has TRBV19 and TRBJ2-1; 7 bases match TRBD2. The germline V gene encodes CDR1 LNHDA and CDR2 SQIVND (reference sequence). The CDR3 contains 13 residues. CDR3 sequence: CASRAGEYSEQFF. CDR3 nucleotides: TGTGCTAGTAGGGCGGGAGAGTATAGTGAGCAGTTCTTC.